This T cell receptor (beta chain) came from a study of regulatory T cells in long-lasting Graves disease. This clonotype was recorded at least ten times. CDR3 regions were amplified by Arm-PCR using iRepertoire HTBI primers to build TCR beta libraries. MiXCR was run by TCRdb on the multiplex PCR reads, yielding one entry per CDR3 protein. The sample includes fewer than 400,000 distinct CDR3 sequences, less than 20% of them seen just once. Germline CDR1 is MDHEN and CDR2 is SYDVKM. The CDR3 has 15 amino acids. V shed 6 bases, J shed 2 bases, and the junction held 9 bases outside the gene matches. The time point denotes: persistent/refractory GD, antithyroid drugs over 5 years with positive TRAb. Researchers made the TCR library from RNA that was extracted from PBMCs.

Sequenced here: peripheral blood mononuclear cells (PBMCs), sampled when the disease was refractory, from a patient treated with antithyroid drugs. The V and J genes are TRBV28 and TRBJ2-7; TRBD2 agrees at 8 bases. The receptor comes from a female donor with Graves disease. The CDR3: CASSLLAETAYEQYF. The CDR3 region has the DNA TGTGCCAGCAGCCTACTAGCGGAGACGGCCTACGAGCAGTACTTC.